One and the same sample provided the 10 T cell receptor beta chains below, sequenced in a study of cytomegalovirus exposure and HLA in healthy donors. Use of 60 Vbeta and 13 Jbeta primers characterized the PCR. The table came from immunoSEQ multiplex PCR; TCRdb's copy has only in-frame clones and leaves some out. The sample carries under 200,000 clones, over 65% recorded once. Sequenced input: PBMCs. The receptor source for this set is a woman under 40 in good health and CMV-seronegative.

The chain has TRBV12-2 and TRBJ1-2; no check of the table's D call, TRBD1, against the DNA was made. TRBV12-2 is shown as a pseudogene. This CDR3 spans 13 amino acids. DNA of the CDR3: TGTGCAAGTCGCTCCTCGACAGGGGATGGCTACACCTTC. Translation gives CASRSSTGDGYTF.

This clone was observed a few times. The chain couples TRBV6-5 to TRBJ1-1; 11 bases agree with TRBD1. Per germline, CDR1 MNHEY and CDR2 SVGAGI. Germline trimming cut 6 bases from V and 5 bases from J; bases unmatched to any gene: 8. The CDR3 runs to 15 residues. The CDR3 DNA reads as TGTGCCAGCAGACCGGCGGACAGGGGGCTAACTGAAGCTTTCTTT. Translating gives CASRPADRGLTEAFF.

The chain recombines TRBV14 with TRBJ2-1, with TRBD2 as a possible D gene (6 bases). This CDR3 region has 16 residues. Germline V gives CDR1 SGHDN, CDR2 FVKESK. V lost 1 base to trimming and J lost 7 bases, with 17 bases between them. The CDR3 loop reads CASSQAGGIIRNEQFF. Here the CDR3 DNA reads TGTGCCAGCAGCCAAGCTGGAGGGATCATCAGAAATGAGCAGTTCTTC.

The rearrangement links TRBV7-9 to TRBJ2-3; 8 bases line up with TRBD2. Germline CDR1 SEHNR, CDR2 FQNEAQ (reference sequence). V was pared by 6 bases and J by 2 bases, with 10 bases of the junction left unmatched. The CDR3 loop spans 16 amino acids. The CDR3 DNA sequence: TGTGCCAGCAGGACTGGGGTGCGGGAGGCCACAGATACGCAGTATTTT. Translating gives CASRTGVREATDTQYF.

The V gene is TRBV10-3, the J gene TRBJ2-3; no clear D gene. The CDR3 consists of 14 residues. Trimming removed 0 bases at V and 0 bases at J, with 4 bases between. Germline V CDR1 and CDR2: ENHRY, SYGVKD. CDR3 nucleotide sequence: TGTGCCATCAGTGAGTCGACTAGCACAGATACGCAGTATTTT. Encoded protein: CAISESTSTDTQYF.

A few counts support this clone. This chain's CDR3 is CASAGVYEQYF. CDR3 coding DNA: TGTGCCAGCGCCGGGGTATACGAGCAGTACTTC. V usage is TRBV25-1 and J usage is TRBJ2-7; D might be TRBD2 (5 bases). There are 11 residues in the CDR3. From germline, CDR1 is MGHDK and CDR2 SYGVNS. V lost 8 bases and J lost 4, with 9 bases in between.

The V gene is TRBV5-6, the J gene TRBJ2-7; D is unclear. From germline, CDR1 is SGHDT and CDR2 YYEEEE. Trimming took 4 bases from V and 4 from J, leaving 9 bases between them. This CDR3 comprises 12 residues. CDR3 loop: CASSAGGYEQYF. The CDR3 bases are TGTGCCAGCAGCGCAGGTGGTTACGAGCAGTACTTC.

The chain recombines TRBV11-2 with TRBJ2-2; D perhaps matches TRBD2 (6 bases). V lost 5 bases to trimming and J lost 5 bases, with 18 bases between them. The germline V gene encodes CDR1 SGHAT and CDR2 FQNNGV. The CDR3 is 16 residues long. The CDR3 DNA follows: TGTGCCAGCAGCCAATTCGCATTTGGGGGGACCGGGGAGCTGTTTTTT. It yields the protein CASSQFAFGGTGELFF. The full variable domain, with the rest looked up from reference TRBV11-2 and TRBJ2-2, is EAGVAQSPRYKIIEKRQSVAFWCNPISGHATLYWYQQILGQGPKLLIQFQNNGVVDDSQLPKDRFSAERLKGVDSTLKIQPAKLEDSAVYLCASSQFAFGGTGELFFGEGSRLTVL.

The chain links TRBV4-1 to TRBJ2-7, with 9 bases identical to TRBD2. Looked up from germline, CDR1 is MGHRA and CDR2 is YSYEKL. The CDR3 covers 17 residues. The J segment lost 3 bases and the V segment lost 0 bases, leaving 9 bases of the junction unmatched. The CDR3 nucleotides read TGCGCCAGCAGCCAAGATAGCGGGGGCGCGTTCAACTACGAGCAGTACTTC. This translates into CASSQDSGGAFNYEQYF.

The count of this clone is one. The chain employs TRBV6-6 and TRBJ2-7, with a tentative D call TRBD2 (7 bases). Germline V gene lookup returns CDR1 MNHNY and CDR2 SVGAGI (reference sequence). The CDR3 is made up of 13 amino acids. V was cut by 0 bases and J by 7 bases, with 10 bases left in between. This CDR3 is CASSYSRGGEQYF. The DNA of the CDR3 is TGTGCCAGCAGTTACTCCAGGGGAGGGGAGCAGTACTTC.